The text below deals with one T cell receptor beta chain. The sample is PBMC spiked with counted cells of clone KT2. A single-stranded UMI oligo with SP2 sequence was ligated to cDNA 3' ends. First-round PCR used 3 to 4 cycles and beta primers RC1.1 and RC1.2 covering TRBC1 and TRBC2. TCRdb ran MiXCR on the UMI-ligation and nested PCR reads and lists one entry per CDR3 protein. The data hold approximately 54,000 distinct CDR3 sequences, with about 9.9% observed a single time. This entry belongs to a study of quantifying T cell responses using KT2 cells. Study-level background: cDNA was made from DNase-treated RNA using alpha and beta constant primers.

This CDR3 has 14 residues. CDR1 and CDR2 from the germline V gene are MGHRA and YSYEKL. With V trimmed by 4 bases and J by 2 bases, 2 bases remained unmatched. The chain combines TRBV4-1 with TRBJ1-2; 9 bases agree with TRBD1. The sequenced sample was PBMCs spiked with cells of the T cell clone KT2. This clonotype originated in a human donor. The CDR3 bases are TGCGCCAGCAGCCCGGGACAGGGAAACTATGGCTACACCTTC. Translating it yields CASSPGQGNYGYTF.